A selection of T cell receptor beta chains follows, all from one sample in a study of regulatory T cells in long-lasting Graves disease. TCRdb re-analysed the multiplex PCR reads in MiXCR, keeping a single row per CDR3 protein. The sample has around 300,000 distinct CDR3 sequences, 20% to 25% seen once; the top ten hold more than 55%. The sample consisted of peripheral blood mononuclear cells (PBMCs), taken when the disease was refractory, from a patient treated with antithyroid drugs. Every receptor here comes from a female donor with Graves disease. The CDR3 runs from the conserved cysteine through the conserved F or W. The order of the fields is CDR3 DNA, CDR3 protein, J gene, V gene, D gene, clone size, CDR3 length. A D gene is named only where the DNA matches it firmly. Only some rows state a clone size, as once, few, many or a class for expanded clones.

TGTGCCACAAAACAGGGGGAGATGCCCCTTGGCTACACCTTC | CATKQGEMPLGYTF | TRBJ1-2 | TRBV10-3 | TRBD1 | few | 14
TGTGCCAGCAGTTACTCGAGGGGGAGTCACTCTGGGGCCAACGTCCTGACTTTC | CASSYSRGSHSGANVLTF | TRBJ2-6 | TRBV6-5 | NA | few | 18
TGTGCCAGCAGTTGGGTCCGGGAGGGCCGGGACGAGCAGTACTTC | CASSWVREGRDEQYF | TRBJ2-7 | TRBV28 | TRBD2 | NA | 15
TGTGCCAGCAGTCTCCTCCGGGACGCGTATGGCTACACCTTC | CASSLLRDAYGYTF | TRBJ1-2 | TRBV6-1 | NA | few | 14
TGTGCCACCAGCAGAGATTCCTTCCGGGGAGAGACCCAGTACTTC | CATSRDSFRGETQYF | TRBJ2-5 | TRBV15 | NA | many | 15
TGCAGTGTCCCCACCTACGAGCAGTACTTC | CSVPTYEQYF | TRBJ2-7 | TRBV20-1 | NA | many | 10
TGCGCCAGCAGCCAAGATTGGACAGGGGTTCGGGATGGCTACACCTTC | CASSQDWTGVRDGYTF | TRBJ1-2 | TRBV4-3 | TRBD1 | few | 16
TGTGCCTGGAGCTGGGACAGGGTGGACGAGACCCAGTACTTC | CAWSWDRVDETQYF | TRBJ2-5 | TRBV30 | TRBD1 | few | 14
TGTGCCACCAGCAGAGAAGCGCCAGGCAAAAACATTCAGTACTTC | CATSREAPGKNIQYF | TRBJ2-4 | TRBV15 | NA | few | 15
TGCAGTGCTAGAGGGCCGGGACGGGGAGAAAAACTGTTTTTT | CSARGPGRGEKLFF | TRBJ1-4 | TRBV20-1 | NA | NA | 14
TGTGCCAGCAGCTTAGATTACCAGGGTTTCCCGGGACTACCTGTCTACGAGCAGTACTTC | CASSLDYQGFPGLPVYEQYF | TRBJ2-7 | TRBV11-2 | TRBD2 | few | 20
TGTGCCAGCAGTTACTCCGCCAGGGATACGCAGTATTTT | CASSYSARDTQYF | TRBJ2-3 | TRBV6-2/TRBV6-3 | NA | NA | 13
TGTGCCAGCAGTTACTCCGGGACACCTAGCTATGGCTACACCTTC | CASSYSGTPSYGYTF | TRBJ1-2 | TRBV6-5 | NA | few | 15
TGTGCCAGCAGCGTAACCGGGACAGAGAACACTGAAGCTTTCTTT | CASSVTGTENTEAFF | TRBJ1-1 | TRBV9 | TRBD1 | few | 15
TGTGCCAGCAGTGAACTGCAGAGCTTCGGAACTGAAGCTTTCTTT | CASSELQSFGTEAFF | TRBJ1-1 | TRBV7-9 | NA | NA | 15
TGTGCCAGCAGTTCTCCCAGGGTTGGCACCGGGGAGCTGTTTTTT | CASSSPRVGTGELFF | TRBJ2-2 | TRBV28 | NA | NA | 15
TGTGCCTGGAGTGACCCTCTACAGGGTGTAGGGGACACTGAAGCTTTCTTT | CAWSDPLQGVGDTEAFF | TRBJ1-1 | TRBV30 | NA | NA | 17
TGTGCCAGCAGCTTAGTAGGTGTTGCTGGCACTGAAGCTTTCTTT | CASSLVGVAGTEAFF | TRBJ1-1 | TRBV11-2 | NA | many | 15
TGTGCCAGCAGGGTGACAGGGGCCTCCTACGAGCAGTACTTC | CASRVTGASYEQYF | TRBJ2-7 | TRBV2 | TRBD1 | many | 14
TGTGCCAGCAGCTTAGAGCTGGGTACCGAGCAGTACTTC | CASSLELGTEQYF | TRBJ2-7 | TRBV11-2 | NA | many | 13
TGTGCCAGCAGTTACGCGGGAGGCGGGAACAATGAGCAGTTCTTC | CASSYAGGGNNEQFF | TRBJ2-1 | TRBV28 | TRBD2 | NA | 15
TGCGCCAGCAGCCAAGATAGAGGGGATAATTCACCCCTCCACTTT | CASSQDRGDNSPLHF | TRBJ1-6 | TRBV4-3 | NA | once | 15
TGTGCCAGCAGCTTGTCTCAGGGGAGAGAGACCCAGTACTTC | CASSLSQGRETQYF | TRBJ2-5 | TRBV5-5 | NA | many | 14
TGCAGCGTTCTGGGACCGATGAACACTGAAGCTTTCTTT | CSVLGPMNTEAFF | TRBJ1-1 | TRBV29-1 | NA | NA | 13
TGTGCCAGCAAAGTCGGACTAGCGGGAATCAATGAGCAGTTCTTC | CASKVGLAGINEQFF | TRBJ2-1 | TRBV6-1 | TRBD2 | few | 15
TGCGCCAGCAGCCAAGATCACAGGGCCCAAGAGACCCAGTACTTC | CASSQDHRAQETQYF | TRBJ2-5 | TRBV4-1 | NA | few | 15
TGTGCCATCAGTGGAAAGGGGGGAGGGCCGGACGGGGAGCTGTTTTTT | CAISGKGGGPDGELFF | TRBJ2-2 | TRBV10-3 | NA | NA | 16
TGTGCCAGCAGCACCAGAGGGGCCCCCGGGGAGCTGTTTTTT | CASSTRGAPGELFF | TRBJ2-2 | TRBV7-9 | NA | NA | 14
TGTGCCAGCAGCCAAGCTTTGGCGCCCTACGAGCAGTACTTC | CASSQALAPYEQYF | TRBJ2-7 | TRBV3-1 | NA | few | 14
TGTGCCAGCTCACCCGGGAACAGGGACGAGCAGTACTTC | CASSPGNRDEQYF | TRBJ2-7 | TRBV18 | NA | NA | 13
TGTGCCAGCAGTACTTGGACTAGCGGGAAAAACGAGCAGTACTTC | CASSTWTSGKNEQYF | TRBJ2-7 | TRBV28 | TRBD2 | NA | 15
TGTGCCAGCGGAAAAAGACAGATCCAAGAGACCCAGTACTTC | CASGKRQIQETQYF | TRBJ2-5 | TRBV6-1 | NA | few | 14
TGTGCCAGCAGTTACCTTGGTCCGGGACAGGCGACCGGGGAGCTGTTTTTT | CASSYLGPGQATGELFF | TRBJ2-2 | TRBV6-5 | TRBD1 | NA | 17
TGTGCCAGCGGGACTAGCGGGAGGGATGAGCAGTTCTTC | CASGTSGRDEQFF | TRBJ2-1 | TRBV10-3 | TRBD2 | NA | 13
TGTGCCAGCGCTCAGGTGGGTGACTCCTACGAGCAGTACTTC | CASAQVGDSYEQYF | TRBJ2-7 | TRBV7-9 | NA | NA | 14
TGTGCCATCAGTGCTGTCCAGGGCCAAGAGACCCAGTACTTC | CAISAVQGQETQYF | TRBJ2-5 | TRBV10-3 | NA | many | 14
TGTGCCAGCTCACCCCTGGGACAGGTGGACTATGGCTACACCTTC | CASSPLGQVDYGYTF | TRBJ1-2 | TRBV18 | TRBD1 | NA | 15
TGCAGCGCCAGGACAGCTTCGAACACTGAAGCTTTCTTT | CSARTASNTEAFF | TRBJ1-1 | TRBV29-1 | NA | many | 13
TGCGCCAGCCACAGGGGAGACTACGAGCAGTACTTC | CASHRGDYEQYF | TRBJ2-7 | TRBV5-1 | TRBD1 | few | 12
TGTGCCAGCAGCATCGGGACAGTCGGATGGGACATTCAGTACTTC | CASSIGTVGWDIQYF | TRBJ2-4 | TRBV7-2 | TRBD1 | NA | 15
TGTGCCAGCAGCCGATCGGCGGGGTCGGAGACCCAGTACTTC | CASSRSAGSETQYF | TRBJ2-5 | TRBV27 | NA | few | 14
TGTGCCAGCAGTTTCAGGGGGGCCCAGCATTTT | CASSFRGAQHF | TRBJ1-5 | TRBV28 | TRBD1 | few | 11
TGTGCCAGCAGCTTATCCTCTCAGGAGCCCCAGCATTTT | CASSLSSQEPQHF | TRBJ1-5 | TRBV11-2 | NA | many | 13
TGTGCCAGCAGCTCAAGACTAGCAGCGAACACCGGGGAGCTGTTTTTT | CASSSRLAANTGELFF | TRBJ2-2 | TRBV9 | TRBD2 | NA | 16
TGTGCCAGCAGCGCTAATCAGCCCCAGCATTTT | CASSANQPQHF | TRBJ1-5 | TRBV28 | NA | many | 11
TGCGCCAGCAGCTTACAGGGCCCCCAAGCTTTCTTT | CASSLQGPQAFF | TRBJ1-1 | TRBV5-1 | NA | many | 12
TGTGCCAGTTATCCGGGACAGGGCTATCAGCCCCAGCATTTT | CASYPGQGYQPQHF | TRBJ1-5 | TRBV19 | TRBD1 | many | 14
TGTGCCAGCAGTTTCGACGGCGTCCGCGATCTCCAGGGAGGATTCTTC | CASSFDGVRDLQGGFF | TRBJ2-4 | TRBV28 | NA | many | 16
TGTGCCAGCAGCCAAGAATTGAGCGGGAGGGTAAGATTGAGTGAGCAGCTCTTC | CASSQELSGRVRLSEQLF | TRBJ2-1 | TRBV3-1 | TRBD2 | NA | 18
TGTGCCAGCAGCTACCTTGGGACAGGGGGGGGCTACACCTTC | CASSYLGTGGGYTF | TRBJ1-2 | TRBV11-2 | TRBD1 | many | 14
TGCGCCAGCAGCTTGTCGATTGGACAGACAAACACTGAAGCTTTCTTT | CASSLSIGQTNTEAFF | TRBJ1-1 | TRBV5-1 | NA | NA | 16
TGTGCCAGCAGTTTATTGGTGTCCGCCAAGAACACTGAAGCTTTCTTT | CASSLLVSAKNTEAFF | TRBJ1-1 | TRBV28 | NA | many | 16
TGTGCCTGGAGTGGTCCGAACACTGAAGCTTTCTTT | CAWSGPNTEAFF | TRBJ1-1 | TRBV30 | NA | NA | 12
TGTGCCAGCAGCCCTCGGGACTCCGTCGAGCAGTACTTC | CASSPRDSVEQYF | TRBJ2-7 | TRBV7-9 | NA | NA | 13